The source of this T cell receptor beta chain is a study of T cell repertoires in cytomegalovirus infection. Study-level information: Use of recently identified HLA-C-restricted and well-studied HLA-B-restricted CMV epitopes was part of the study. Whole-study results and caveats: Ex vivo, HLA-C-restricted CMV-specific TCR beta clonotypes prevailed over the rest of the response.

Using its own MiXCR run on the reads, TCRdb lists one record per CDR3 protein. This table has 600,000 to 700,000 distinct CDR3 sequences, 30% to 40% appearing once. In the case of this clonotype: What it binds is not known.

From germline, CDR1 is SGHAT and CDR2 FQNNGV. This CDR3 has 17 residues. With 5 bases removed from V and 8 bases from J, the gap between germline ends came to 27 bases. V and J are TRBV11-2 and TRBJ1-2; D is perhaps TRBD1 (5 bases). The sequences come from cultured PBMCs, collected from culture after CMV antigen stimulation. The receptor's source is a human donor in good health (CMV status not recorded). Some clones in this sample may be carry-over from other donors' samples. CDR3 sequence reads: CASSRDTAEIVGRGYTF. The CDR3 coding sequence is TGTGCCAGCAGCCGGGATACGGCTGAAATCGTGGGGCGAGGCTACACCTTC.